A single sample gave rise to the 10 T cell receptor beta chains below, sequenced in a study of T cell responses to AZD1222 COVID-19 vaccine. Method: immunoSEQ multiplex PCR; TCRdb's copy keeps in-frame clones and lacks some. The table records approximately 120,000 clones, just over 90% of them present only once. Sequenced here: peripheral blood, sampled on day 0 of AZD1222 vaccination. The source is an adult in good health.

This clone was detected only a few times. This chain links TRBV29-1 with TRBJ1-1; tentative D call: TRBD1 (5 bases). CDR1 and CDR2 from the germline V gene are SQVTM and ANQGSEA. Trimming shortened V by 6 bases and J by 0 bases, and 11 bases separated the two germline ends. This CDR3 has 13 amino acids. The CDR3 sequence: CSVARGLNTEAFF. Written as DNA, the CDR3 is TGCAGCGTGGCCCGGGGACTGAACACTGAAGCTTTCTTT.

The chain combines TRBV5-1 with TRBJ2-7; D unclear. The CDR3 has 13 residues. Germline CDR1 is SGHRS and CDR2 is YFSETQ. Trimming removed 3 bases at V and 4 bases at J, with 11 bases between. Here the CDR3 reads CASSSLADYEQYF. CDR3 DNA: TGCGCCAGCAGCTCCCTGGCAGATTACGAGCAGTACTTC.

The gene calls are TRBV27 and TRBJ2-7; D gene unclear. This CDR3 is built from 16 residues. The V end lost 4 bases, the J end lost 1 base, and 17 bases lay between the germline ends. Germline CDR1 and CDR2: MNHEY and SMNVEV (reference sequence). The CDR3 DNA reads TGTGCCAGCAGTTCGCTTTCCGGCCCCACTTCCTACGAGCAGTACTTC. This gives the protein CASSSLSGPTSYEQYF.

V gene TRBV7-2 combines with J gene TRBJ1-6, with D possibly TRBD1 on 5 matching bases. Trimming cost V 5 bases and J 4 bases, with 9 bases left between them. The CDR3 is 14 amino acids. Per germline, CDR1 SGHTA and CDR2 FQGNSA. The CDR3 nucleotides read TGTGCCAGCAGCGCGTGGGGGTATAATTCACCCCTCCACTTT. Encoded protein: CASSAWGYNSPLHF.

V gene TRBV18 combines with J gene TRBJ1-1, with D unclear. Trimming cost V 2 bases and J 0 bases, with 13 bases left between them. Germline V gene lookup returns CDR1 KGHSH and CDR2 LQKENI. CDR3 length: 16 amino acids. The CDR3 sequence: CASSPADGIMNTEAFF. The CDR3 DNA follows: TGTGCCAGCTCACCAGCGGATGGAATCATGAACACTGAAGCTTTCTTT.

The V gene is TRBV7-2, the J gene TRBJ2-1; TRBD2 agrees at 14 bases. Trimming removed 2 bases from V and 8 bases from J; junction bases left unmatched: 5. Germline values: CDR1 SGHTA, CDR2 FQGNSA. The CDR3 length is 16 residues. The CDR3, as DNA: TGTGCCAGCAGCTTATCTTTGACTAGCGGGGGGGATGAGCAGTTCTTC. Translated: CASSLSLTSGGDEQFF.

The chain has TRBV9 and TRBJ2-7, with D possibly TRBD1 on 5 matching bases. The CDR3 consists of 15 residues. The ends were cut back, 0 bases at V and 3 bases at J, with 13 bases in the middle. Germline loops: CDR1 SGDLS, CDR2 YYNGEE. The CDR3 region has the DNA TGTGCCAGCAGCGTAGGAGTAGCAGGGAACTACGAGCAGTACTTC. Translated: CASSVGVAGNYEQYF.

The chain is built from TRBV5-1 and TRBJ2-5; 10 bases line up with TRBD2. The length of the CDR3 is 17 residues. V was clipped by 0 bases and J by 3 bases; unmatched bases: 8. The germline V gene encodes CDR1 SGHRS and CDR2 YFSETQ. The DNA for the CDR3 is TGCGCCAGCAGCTTGGATCGGGCTAGCGGGGGAGAAGAGACCCAGTACTTC. Translation gives CASSLDRASGGEETQYF.

The chain has TRBV4-3 and TRBJ2-7, with no clear D. The length of the CDR3 is 14 residues. The germline V gene encodes CDR1 LGHNA and CDR2 YSLEER. V was pared by 0 bases and J by 7 bases, with 13 bases between. In DNA, the CDR3 is TGCGCCAGCAGCCAAGATATCCCGTCCTGGGAGCAGTACTTC. Amino acid sequence: CASSQDIPSWEQYF.

The rearrangement links TRBV5-1 to TRBJ2-7; 7 nucleotides agree with TRBD1. The CDR3 spans 15 residues. Germline CDR1 and CDR2: SGHRS and YFSETQ. Losses at the gene ends were 0 bases for V and 2 bases for J; bases not matched to a gene: 5. CDR3 loop: CASSLADDRAYEQYF. The CDR3 region has the DNA TGCGCCAGCAGCTTGGCCGATGACAGGGCCTACGAGCAGTACTTC.